This entry concerns a single T cell receptor beta chain. This record belongs to a study of blood T cell repertoires in COVID-19. Overall study context: COVID-19 samples, acute and convalescent, were from the United States, Italy and Spain. T cells, B-cell-depleted T cells, or PBMCs provided the cDNA or gDNA that served as material.

Original processing methods: Estimated nucleated cell counts came from reference gene primer amplification. Generated by immunoSEQ multiplex PCR, the TCRdb table keeps only in-frame clones and is missing some. That table furnishes V, J and clone size, whereas the DNA furnished D and trimming. Counted here are about 68,000 clones, about four fifths occurring once; the ten biggest clones make up 8% to 9%. The V end lost 5 bases, the J end lost 4 bases, and 8 bases lay between the germline ends. This CDR3 has 12 residues. Germline CDR1 SGHVS, CDR2 FNYEAQ. The TCR originated in a man between 45 and 60 years old with active COVID-19. The chain links TRBV7-6 to TRBJ2-5; D unresolved. The sequencing sample was made of peripheral blood. The CDR3 is CASSPPPETQYF. The CDR3 nucleotides are TGTGCCAGCAGCCCTCCCCCAGAGACCCAGTACTTC.